The 29 T cell receptor beta chains given below trace back to one sample, sequenced in a study of blood T cell repertoires in COVID-19. Clones were sequenced by immunoSEQ multiplex PCR, and TCRdb holds only the in-frame ones, with some missing. The profile shows some 180,000 clones, roughly 76% of them singletons. Sequenced: peripheral blood. The source is a woman in her 50s with active or convalescent COVID-19.

V is TRBV9 and J is TRBJ2-3, with TRBD2 as a possible D gene (6 bases). With 3 bases removed from V and 6 bases from J, the gap between germline ends came to 17 bases. Germline CDR1 SGDLS, CDR2 YYNGEE. The CDR3 contains 15 residues. The CDR3 DNA follows: TGTGCCAGCAGCGAGGTGGGGACTTCTGGGGATACGCAGTATTTT. Translation gives CASSEVGTSGDTQYF.

V is TRBV14 and J is TRBJ1-1; the D gene is possibly TRBD1 (5 bases). Germline V lookup: CDR1 SGHDN, CDR2 FVKESK. The CDR3 is 15 amino acids. Trimming took 0 bases from V and 5 from J, leaving 13 bases between them. Here the CDR3 reads CASSQDGGAKTEAFF. The CDR3 region has the DNA TGTGCCAGCAGCCAAGATGGCGGGGCAAAGACTGAAGCTTTCTTT. The full variable domain, with the rest looked up from reference TRBV14 and TRBJ1-1, is EAGVTQFPSHSVIEKGQTVTLRCDPISGHDNLYWYRRVMGKEIKFLLHFVKESKQDESGMPNNRFLAERTGGTYSTLKVQPAELEDSGVYFCASSQDGGAKTEAFFGQGTRLTVV.

The table lists this clone with a few counts. This chain uses TRBV2 with TRBJ1-1; D unclear. CDR3 length equals 12 residues. The V gene's germline CDR1 is SNHLY and CDR2 FYNNEI. V was pared by 3 bases and J by 1 base, with 3 bases between. The CDR3 sequence is CASSDRNTEAFF. CDR3 DNA: TGTGCCAGCAGTGACAGGAACACTGAAGCTTTCTTT.

In this sample, this clone turned up a few times. The rearrangement links TRBV6-5 to TRBJ1-2, with D perhaps TRBD1 (6 bases). The germline gives CDR1 MNHEY, CDR2 SVGAGI. The CDR3 is made up of 15 amino acids. V was clipped by 0 bases and J by 8 bases, with 16 bases between them. CDR3 protein: CASSYSGQGIGGYTF. CDR3 in DNA: TGTGCCAGCAGTTACTCCGGGCAGGGGATCGGAGGCTACACCTTC.

This chain links TRBV6-1 with TRBJ1-5; D might be TRBD1 (5 bases). From germline, CDR1 is MNHNS and CDR2 SASEGT. The CDR3 has 15 residues. V was clipped by 0 bases and J by 7 bases, with 13 bases between them. This chain's CDR3 is CASSEAPRAGQPQHF. The DNA of the CDR3 is TGTGCCAGCAGTGAAGCGCCCAGGGCGGGGCAGCCCCAGCATTTT.

A word on this clone: Other DNA sequences in this sample translate to the same CDR3. This sequence joins TRBV28 and TRBJ1-2; 7 bases are a match to TRBD1. Germline V gene lookup returns CDR1 MDHEN and CDR2 SYDVKM. V was pared by 5 bases and J by 1 base, with 4 bases of the junction left unmatched. The CDR3 loop spans 14 amino acids. CDR3 DNA sequence: TGTGCCAGCAGTACAGGGGCCGGTAACTATGGCTACACCTTC. It specifies CASSTGAGNYGYTF.

The J gene is TRBJ1-1, the V gene TRBV7-6; no clear D. The CDR3 loop spans 13 amino acids. The V gene lost 4 bases and the J gene lost 1 base, with 7 bases spanning the gap. CDR1 and CDR2 (germline): SGHVS, FNYEAQ. CDR3 protein: CASSSQENTEAFF. The CDR3 coding sequence is TGTGCCAGCAGCTCTCAGGAGAACACTGAAGCTTTCTTT.

The rearrangement links TRBV7-2 to TRBJ2-7; TRBD1 aligns across 10 bases. The V gene end was trimmed by 5 bases and the J gene end by 3 bases; junction bases not matched to a gene: 13. Looked up from germline, CDR1 is SGHTA and CDR2 is FQGNSA. The CDR3 consists of 17 residues. CDR3 DNA: TGTGCCAGCAGCGCCGGTGGTTTGGGACAGGGGTTCTACGAGCAGTACTTC. Protein: CASSAGGLGQGFYEQYF.

The gene calls are TRBV28 and TRBJ1-3; D is possibly TRBD1 (5 bases). V was pared by 6 bases and J by 4 bases, with 13 bases between. The V gene's germline CDR1 is MDHEN and CDR2 SYDVKM. The CDR3 totals 14 residues. The CDR3 sequence: CASSLTVPGNTIYF. The DNA of the CDR3 is TGTGCCAGCAGCTTGACAGTTCCGGGAAACACCATATATTTT.

The chain is built from TRBV29-1 and TRBJ2-7; 8 bases are a match to TRBD1. Germline V gene data show CDR1 as SQVTM and CDR2 as ANQGSEA. Trimming cost V 1 base and J 6 bases; bases outside gene matches: 5. The CDR3 has 13 residues. This CDR3 reads CSVEGDRSSEQYF. The CDR3 region has the DNA TGCAGCGTTGAAGGGGACAGGTCGTCCGAGCAGTACTTC.

The sample holds a few counts of this clone. The V gene is TRBV7-2, the J gene TRBJ1-6; 8 bases are a match to TRBD1. The ends lost 5 bases at V and 10 bases at J; junction bases unmatched: 13. This CDR3 has 16 amino acids. Germline V CDR1 and CDR2: SGHTA, FQGNSA. This CDR3 reads CASSPLVGQGTSPLHF. In DNA form, the CDR3 reads TGTGCCAGCAGCCCCCTGGTCGGACAGGGAACATCACCCCTCCACTTT.

This clone came up a few times. The chain links TRBV30 to TRBJ1-1, with a tentative D call TRBD1 (5 bases). This CDR3 contains 14 residues. Trimming left V 1 base short and J 7 bases short, with 16 bases between. Per germline, CDR1 GTSNPN and CDR2 SVGIG (reference sequence). This chain's CDR3 is CAWSGGLGFGEAFF. The CDR3 DNA reads TGTGCCTGGAGTGGGGGCCTAGGTTTCGGTGAAGCTTTCTTT.

The chain joins TRBV11-1 to TRBJ2-7, with 7 nucleotides matching TRBD1. V trimming: 5 bases; J trimming: 3 bases; junction bases outside the gene matches: 7. Germline V lookup: CDR1 SGHAT, CDR2 FQDESV (reference sequence). The CDR3 extends over 14 amino acids. CDR3 sequence: CASSTRGQNYEQYF. In DNA, the CDR3 is TGTGCCAGCAGCACCCGGGGACAGAACTACGAGCAGTACTTC.

This clone was detected only a few times. The chain links TRBV28 to TRBJ1-5; D possibly corresponds to TRBD1 (5 bases). V shed 8 bases and J shed 6 bases, with 20 bases lying between them. The CDR3 is made up of 15 amino acids. Germline CDR1 MDHEN, CDR2 SYDVKM. The CDR3 DNA sequence: TGTGCCAGCTCGATTCCCACCCAGGGTGGTCAGCCCCAGCATTTT. Translation gives CASSIPTQGGQPQHF.

This chain joins TRBV7-2 and TRBJ2-1; weak D call: TRBD2 (6 bases). Trimming removed 5 bases at V and 5 bases at J, with 16 bases between. The CDR3 contains 15 residues. Germline V gene sequence: CDR1 SGHTA, CDR2 FQGNSA. The CDR3 nucleotides are TGTGCCAGCAGCCCCCGTGGGGGAGGCAACAATGAGCAGTTCTTC. It yields the protein CASSPRGGGNNEQFF. Full variable domain (outside the CDR3, taken from reference TRBV7-2 and TRBJ2-1): GAGVSQSPSNKVTEKGKDVELRCDPISGHTALYWYRQSLGQGLEFLIYFQGNSAPDKSGLPSDRFSAERTGGSVSTLTIQRTQQEDSAVYLCASSPRGGGNNEQFFGPGTRLTVL.

This chain links TRBV18 with TRBJ1-2; the match to TRBD1 covers 10 bases. The junction had 10 bases not matched to a gene; V was cut back by 6 bases and J by 3 bases. The CDR3 consists of 16 residues. The germline V gene has CDR1 KGHSH and CDR2 LQKENI. DNA for the CDR3: TGTGCCAGCTCTCCCCTTCGCGGGACAGGGGACTATGGCTACACCTTC. This gives the protein CASSPLRGTGDYGYTF.

This clone occurred a few times. The chain combines TRBV11-2 with TRBJ2-3; 8 positions match TRBD2. Looked up from germline, CDR1 is SGHAT and CDR2 is FQNNGV. This CDR3 contains 14 residues. The ends lost 5 bases at V and 6 bases at J; junction bases unmatched: 7. The CDR3 region is CASSVTSGSDTQYF. For the CDR3, the DNA is TGTGCCAGCAGCGTTACTAGCGGTAGTGATACGCAGTATTTT.

This clone was observed at least ten times. This chain joins TRBV2 and TRBJ2-5; 7 nucleotides align to TRBD2. Trimming took 6 bases from V and 5 from J; bases not matched to a gene: 12. The CDR3 is 15 residues long. CDR1 is SNHLY, CDR2 FYNNEI, per germline. DNA of the CDR3: TGTGCCAGCAGGTTCCGACTAGCCCGTAAGGAGACCCAGTACTTC. This translates into CASRFRLARKETQYF.

V and J are TRBV19 and TRBJ2-5; TRBD2 aligns across 12 bases. The germline gives CDR1 LNHDA, CDR2 SQIVND (reference sequence). This CDR3 has 16 amino acids. V trimming: 0 bases; J trimming: 2 bases; junction bases outside the gene matches: 1. CDR3 loop: CASSIDGTSGQETQYF. CDR3 DNA: TGTGCCAGTAGTATAGATGGGACTAGCGGGCAAGAGACCCAGTACTTC.

The rearrangement links TRBV2 to TRBJ2-7; D may be TRBD2 (8 bases). Trimming left V 5 bases short and J 7 bases short, with 18 bases between. This CDR3 has 14 residues. Germline CDR1 is SNHLY and CDR2 is FYNNEI. CDR3 region: CASSRGGTVEEQYF. For the CDR3, the DNA is TGTGCCAGCAGTCGGGGGGGGACAGTCGAGGAGCAGTACTTC.

The gene calls are TRBV5-4 and TRBJ1-6; no reliable D call. V was clipped by 4 bases and J by 12 bases, with 29 bases between them. The germline V gene encodes CDR1 SGHNT and CDR2 YYREEE (reference sequence). The length of the CDR3 is 18 residues. The CDR3 spells CASSAGINGVNAAKPLHF. The CDR3 DNA is TGTGCCAGCAGCGCGGGCATAAACGGGGTAAACGCGGCGAAACCCCTCCACTTT.

The chain uses TRBV6-5 and TRBJ1-1; a possible D gene is TRBD1 (6 bases). The CDR3 length is 12 residues. Trimming pared 4 bases from V and 8 bases from J, leaving 11 bases between. CDR1 is MNHEY, CDR2 SVGAGI, per germline. In DNA, the CDR3 is TGTGCCAGCAGTTCCGGACAGTCCGAAGCTTTCTTT. Residues: CASSSGQSEAFF.

The gene calls are TRBV7-2 and TRBJ2-2, with TRBD2 matching over 9 bases. J gave up 4 bases and V 7 bases, and 4 bases lay outside the gene matches. The germline V gene has CDR1 SGHTA and CDR2 FQGNSA. This CDR3 has 14 amino acids. The CDR3 is CASTRGGATGELFF. The CDR3 nucleotides are TGTGCCAGCACGCGGGGGGGGGCCACCGGGGAGCTGTTTTTT.

This chain links TRBV7-9 with TRBJ1-1; D ambiguous. CDR3 length: 12 residues. CDR1 is SEHNR and CDR2 is FQNEAQ in the germline V gene (reference sequence). Trimming shortened V by 4 bases and J by 1 base, and 4 bases separated the two germline ends. The CDR3 region is CASSYTNTEAFF. DNA of the CDR3: TGTGCCAGCAGCTACACGAACACTGAAGCTTTCTTT. The complete variable domain, with remaining parts taken from reference TRBV7-9 and TRBJ1-1, reads DTGVSQNPRHKITKRGQNVTFRCDPISEHNRLYWYRQTLGQGPEFLTYFQNEAQLEKSRLLSDRFSAERPKGSFSTLEIQRTEQGDSAMYLCASSYTNTEAFFGQGTRLTVV.

The rearrangement joins TRBV11-2 to TRBJ2-1; TRBD2 might be the D (6 bases). V gave up 0 bases and J gave up 2 bases, with 11 bases separating them. Per the germline V gene, CDR1 is SGHAT and CDR2 is FQNNGV. The CDR3 contains 16 residues. The CDR3 is CASSLDGGNPYNEQFF. The CDR3 nucleotides are TGTGCCAGCAGCTTAGATGGCGGGAATCCCTACAATGAGCAGTTCTTC.

The chain combines TRBV27 with TRBJ2-1; 11 bases match TRBD2. The CDR3 sequence is 15 residues long. The ends lost 6 bases at V and 4 bases at J; junction bases unmatched: 5. The germline CDR1 and CDR2 sequences are MNHEY and SMNVEV (reference sequence). The CDR3 coding sequence is TGTGCCAGCAGGACCGGGACTAGCGGTTACAATGAGCAGTTCTTC. As protein: CASRTGTSGYNEQFF.

The chain uses TRBV7-2 and TRBJ2-5; D is uncertain. With 0 bases removed from V and 5 bases from J, the gap between germline ends came to 10 bases. Germline values: CDR1 SGHTA, CDR2 FQGNSA. The CDR3 length is 14 residues. CDR3 sequence (DNA): TGTGCCAGCAGCTTAGCGAGGAGACTGGAGACCCAGTACTTC. Translating it yields CASSLARRLETQYF.

The J gene is TRBJ1-2, the V gene TRBV6-5; TRBD1 matches at 10 bases. Per the germline V gene, CDR1 is MNHEY and CDR2 is SVGAGI. V gave up 10 bases and J gave up 5 bases; unmatched junction bases: 10. The length of the CDR3 is 14 residues. CDR3 DNA sequence: TGTGCCACACAAGTGGACAGGGGGTTTTATGGCTACACCTTC. It translates to CATQVDRGFYGYTF.

The rearrangement uses TRBV2 and TRBJ1-1; D might be TRBD1 (6 bases). The V end was cut by 6 bases, the J end by 5 bases, with 13 bases between. Germline assignment: CDR1 SNHLY and CDR2 FYNNEI. This CDR3 spans 13 amino acids. CDR3 nucleotide sequence: TGTGCCAGCAGAGCAATTAGGGGGACTGAAGCTTTCTTT. It translates to CASRAIRGTEAFF.